This record covers a single T cell receptor (beta chain). The data stem from a study of cytomegalovirus exposure and HLA in healthy donors. In germline, CDR1 is MDHEN, CDR2 SYDVKM. The CDR3 runs 16 residues. The V gene end was trimmed by 2 bases and the J gene end by 2 bases; junction bases not matched to a gene: 6. It was with 60 Vbeta and 13 Jbeta primers that the PCR ran. The protocol was immunoSEQ multiplex PCR, while the TCRdb copy is restricted to in-frame clones and leaves out a portion. The sample yields some 93,000 clones, 9.4% seen once. This receptor was taken from a man aged 50 or older in good health and CMV-seropositive. Input material: PBMCs. The rearrangement uses TRBV28 and TRBJ1-5; TRBD1 matches 7 bases. CDR3 coding DNA: TGTGCCAGCAGTTTAGGGTTCGGACAGGGCAATCAGCCCCAGCATTTT. Protein sequence: CASSLGFGQGNQPQHF.